The T cell receptor (beta chain) under discussion was sequenced for a study of identical twins. CDR3 length equals 14 residues. Germline V gives CDR1 KGHSH, CDR2 LQKENI. The trim removed 3 bases at V and 6 bases at J, leaving 3 bases unmatched. As regards this clonotype: Its target is unknown.

Findings and limits, study-wide: Cord blood's abundant beta clonotypes had fewer insertions, unlike memory repertoires. For monozygotic twins, models underestimated out-of-frame TCR alpha sharing.

Unique molecular identifiers were present on the cDNA, which also gained a universal primer site by template switching. TCRdb processed the 5' RACE reads anew with MiXCR; each CDR3 protein has one entry. The sample has around 480,000 distinct CDR3 sequences; more than 13% are singletons. The data also belong to a second study, concerning yellow fever vaccine responses in identical twins. That work states: Among the twins, the vaccine T cell response reportedly seemed partly convergent and partly personalized.

The V gene is TRBV18, the J gene TRBJ2-2; 8 nucleotides agree with TRBD1. Sample: CD4+ T cells sorted from blood. The receptor's source is a woman between 18 and 29 years old in good health. DNA of the CDR3: TGTGCCAGCTCACCGACACAGGGGGCCGGGGAGCTGTTTTTT. Its protein is CASSPTQGAGELFF.